A selection of T cell receptor beta chains follows, all from one sample in a study of early T cells in non-severe SARS-CoV-2 infection. TCRdb re-analysed the 5' RACE reads in MiXCR, keeping a single row per CDR3 protein. The sample yields more than 55,000 distinct CDR3 sequences, under 15% seen once. The sample was whole blood. Every receptor here comes from an adult who was a healthcare worker with PCR-confirmed SARS-CoV-2 infection or an uninfected control (not recorded which). Both conserved end residues are part of each CDR3. A D gene is named only where the DNA matches it firmly. Clone size is stated in some rows and not others, as once, few, many or a class when expanded.

clone_size j_call d_call v_call cdr3_aa cdr3_nt
many TRBJ2-5 - TRBV20-1 CSALLQETQYF TGCAGTGCTCTTCTACAAGAGACCCAGTACTTC
many TRBJ2-2 - TRBV12-3/TRBV12-4 CASSPQGQGWYGELFF TGTGCCAGCAGTCCCCAGGGGCAGGGGTGGTACGGGGAGCTGTTTTTT
- TRBJ2-5 - TRBV6-6 CASSFLGLLGRRDQETQYF TGTGCCAGCAGTTTCCTGGGCCTTTTAGGCCGAAGGGACCAAGAGACCCAGTACTTC
many TRBJ2-3 - TRBV7-3 CASSLVADGGAQYF TGTGCCAGCAGCTTAGTCGCGGACGGCGGCGCGCAGTATTTT
many TRBJ2-3 - TRBV9 CASSVGGGYTDTQYF TGTGCCAGCAGCGTAGGCGGCGGCTACACAGATACGCAGTATTTT
- TRBJ1-1 TRBD1 TRBV29-1 CSATGGGLNTEAFF TGCAGCGCCACAGGGGGGGGCTTGAACACTGAAGCTTTCTTT
few TRBJ1-6 TRBD1 TRBV20-1 CSASSGTGVYSPLHF TGCAGTGCTAGTTCAGGGACAGGGGTTTACTCACCCCTCCACTTT
many TRBJ2-2 - TRBV5-1 CASSLGTTSTGELFF TGCGCCAGCAGCTTGGGGACCACTAGCACCGGGGAGCTGTTTTTT
- TRBJ2-7 TRBD1 TRBV11-1 CASSRDRGSAEQYF TGTGCCAGCAGCCGCGACAGGGGTTCTGCCGAGCAGTACTTC
many TRBJ2-7 TRBD1 TRBV10-3 CAIRDRVVDEQYF TGTGCCATCCGAGACAGGGTAGTCGACGAGCAGTACTTC
- TRBJ2-3 - TRBV9 CASSLGAGQYF TGTGCCAGCAGCTTAGGAGCGGGGCAGTATTTT
- TRBJ2-1 - TRBV29-1 CSVASGRTQFF TGCAGCGTTGCGTCCGGGCGTACTCAGTTCTTC
- TRBJ2-3 TRBD2 TRBV12-3/TRBV12-4 CASSLAQSGGVLSTDTQYF TGTGCCAGCAGTTTAGCGCAGAGCGGGGGGGTACTCAGCACAGATACGCAGTATTTT
many TRBJ2-7 - TRBV29-1 CSVGGLQDNSYEQYF TGCAGCGTTGGGGGGCTACAGGACAACTCCTACGAGCAGTACTTC
- TRBJ2-1 TRBD2 TRBV20-1 CSARAGLAGGYNEQFF TGCAGTGCTAGAGCGGGACTAGCGGGGGGGTACAATGAGCAGTTCTTC
- TRBJ1-1 - TRBV7-8 CASSRLGPSRLDTEAFF TGTGCCAGCAGCCGCCTCGGGCCCTCCCGGCTCGACACTGAAGCTTTCTTT
- TRBJ2-5 TRBD2 TRBV12-3/TRBV12-4 CASSRLGTSETQYF TGTGCCAGCAGCCGCCTCGGGACTAGCGAGACCCAGTACTTC
many TRBJ2-7 - TRBV11-2 CASSLGGLTPRYIEEQYF TGTGCCAGCAGCTTAGGTGGCCTAACCCCCCGCTATATTGAAGAGCAGTACTTC
few TRBJ2-7 TRBD2 TRBV7-9 CASSGGTSGLRGEQYF TGTGCCAGCAGCGGAGGGACTAGCGGTCTCCGGGGCGAGCAGTACTTC
few TRBJ1-3 TRBD1 TRBV3-1 CASSQWTGGASGNTIYF TGTGCCAGCAGCCAGTGGACAGGGGGCGCATCGGGAAACACCATATATTTT
- TRBJ2-5 TRBD2 TRBV11-2 CTSTVSGGAETQYF TGTACCAGCACCGTTAGCGGGGGGGCCGAGACCCAGTACTTC
many TRBJ1-1 - TRBV10-3 CAISEKSYEAFF TGTGCCATCAGTGAGAAAAGTTATGAAGCTTTCTTT
- TRBJ1-1 - TRBV6-2/TRBV6-3 CASSYKLTGDRRAEAFF TGTGCCAGCAGTTACAAATTGACGGGCGACAGGAGGGCTGAAGCTTTCTTT
few TRBJ1-6 TRBD1 TRBV9 CASSGTGGDSPLHF TGTGCCAGCAGCGGGACAGGGGGCGATTCACCCCTCCACTTT
- TRBJ2-1 - TRBV6-5 CASRRDSVGYNEQFF TGTGCCAGCAGACGGGACTCAGTTGGTTACAATGAGCAGTTCTTC
- TRBJ1-2 - TRBV30 CAWSKGQQTGYTF TGTGCCTGGAGTAAAGGACAGCAGACGGGCTACACCTTC
many TRBJ1-4 TRBD1 TRBV7-9 CASSLWTGDEKLFF TGTGCCAGCAGCCTGTGGACAGGGGACGAAAAACTGTTTTTT
- TRBJ1-4 - TRBV6-6 CASSPGQFKLEKLFF TGTGCCAGCAGCCCCGGGCAGTTCAAGCTTGAAAAACTGTTTTTT
many TRBJ2-5 - TRBV19 CASSLATGQQETQYF TGTGCCAGTAGTCTTGCGACAGGACAACAAGAGACCCAGTACTTC
- TRBJ1-2 - TRBV9 CASSPSDYGYTF TGTGCCAGCAGCCCGAGTGACTATGGCTACACCTTC
many TRBJ1-4 TRBD1 TRBV19 CASSIYPPGQGMAEKLFF TGTGCCAGTAGTATCTACCCGCCGGGACAGGGGATGGCTGAAAAACTGTTTTTT
many TRBJ2-5 TRBD2 TRBV6-2/TRBV6-3 CASSYSTSGAQETQYF TGTGCCAGCAGTTACTCGACTAGCGGGGCCCAAGAGACCCAGTACTTC
- TRBJ1-5 - TRBV9 CASSQGVRQPQHF TGTGCCAGCAGCCAGGGAGTGAGGCAGCCCCAGCATTTT
many TRBJ1-1 - TRBV12-3/TRBV12-4 CASSRIGGNTEAFF TGTGCCAGCAGCCGTATAGGGGGGAACACTGAAGCTTTCTTT
many TRBJ1-2 - TRBV14 CASSQGYETGTVAHGYTF TGTGCCAGCAGCCAAGGCTATGAGACCGGGACCGTGGCCCATGGCTACACCTTC
- TRBJ2-1 TRBD2 TRBV10-1 CASSSPGLAANNEQFF TGCGCCAGCAGTTCTCCTGGACTAGCGGCCAACAATGAGCAGTTCTTC
- TRBJ1-3 - TRBV11-2 CASSLELANGRNTIYF TGTGCCAGCAGCTTGGAGTTGGCCAACGGACGAAACACCATATATTTT
many TRBJ2-3 TRBD2 TRBV6-4 CASSPTSAGPDTQYF TGTGCCAGCAGCCCAACTAGCGCTGGCCCAGATACGCAGTATTTT
many TRBJ2-2 - TRBV7-6 CASSRQGNANTGELFF TGTGCCAGCAGCCGGCAAGGAAACGCGAACACCGGGGAGCTGTTTTTT
few TRBJ2-7 TRBD1 TRBV20-1 CSASPPGQTYEQYF TGCAGTGCTAGTCCCCCGGGACAGACCTACGAGCAGTACTTC
few TRBJ2-3 TRBD2 TRBV6-1 CASSEVGGGTDTQYF TGTGCCAGCAGTGAAGTGGGGGGGGGCACAGATACGCAGTATTTT
many TRBJ1-6 TRBD1 TRBV5-5 CASSWGQGYSPLHF TGTGCCAGCAGCTGGGGACAGGGTTATTCACCCCTCCACTTT
many TRBJ1-1 TRBD1 TRBV3-1 CASRPRGQGNTEAFF TGTGCCAGCCGCCCCAGGGGGCAGGGGAACACTGAAGCTTTCTTT
- TRBJ2-7 - TRBV29-1 CSVEGTNRNSYEQYF TGCAGCGTTGAAGGCACTAACAGGAACTCCTACGAGCAGTACTTC
few TRBJ2-7 - TRBV5-4 CASTYFGEEQYF TGTGCCAGCACCTATTTCGGCGAGGAGCAGTACTTC
- TRBJ2-5 - TRBV7-3 CASSPGGSRETQYF TGTGCCAGCAGCCCTGGGGGGAGCCGTGAGACCCAGTACTTC
many TRBJ1-2 - TRBV20-1 CSASEPYGYTF TGCAGTGCTAGCGAACCCTATGGCTACACCTTC
few TRBJ2-3 - TRBV11-2 CASRSTLGGTQYF TGTGCCAGCAGATCCACCTTGGGTGGTACGCAGTATTTT
- TRBJ2-7 - TRBV6-6 CASNTGNSYEQYF TGTGCCAGCAATACGGGGAACTCCTACGAGCAGTACTTC
few TRBJ2-1 TRBD1 TRBV6-1 CASSVGQENNEQFF TGTGCCAGCAGTGTGGGACAGGAGAACAATGAGCAGTTCTTC
few TRBJ1-5 TRBD1 TRBV29-1 CSAGQGSNQPQHF TGCAGCGCAGGACAGGGGAGCAATCAGCCCCAGCATTTT
- TRBJ2-5 TRBD2 TRBV20-1 CSAARGGRQETQYF TGCAGTGCAGCCCGGGGGGGACGCCAAGAGACCCAGTACTTC
- TRBJ2-7 - TRBV2 CASRPDLIYEQYF TGTGCCAGCAGGCCGGACCTGATCTACGAGCAGTACTTC
- TRBJ2-7 - TRBV11-2 CTSSLGGQAYEQYF TGTACCAGCAGCTTAGGGGGACAAGCCTACGAGCAGTACTTC
few TRBJ2-1 - TRBV5-1 CASSLGGGYNEQFF TGCGCCAGCAGCTTGGGTGGAGGGTACAATGAGCAGTTCTTC
few TRBJ2-1 TRBD1 TRBV6-5 CASSYRGQGVYNEQFF TGTGCCAGCAGTTATAGGGGACAGGGGGTCTACAATGAGCAGTTCTTC
- TRBJ2-1 TRBD2 TRBV7-2 CASSTELAGAPYNEQFF TGTGCCAGCAGCACCGAACTAGCGGGGGCCCCCTACAATGAGCAGTTCTTC
- TRBJ2-1 TRBD1 TRBV20-1 CSASSDREGSSYNEQFF TGCAGTGCTAGCTCGGACAGGGAAGGGAGCTCCTACAATGAGCAGTTCTTC
- TRBJ1-2 TRBD1 TRBV12-3/TRBV12-4 CASSLTGVGGYTF TGTGCCAGCAGTCTTACAGGGGTCGGAGGCTACACCTTC